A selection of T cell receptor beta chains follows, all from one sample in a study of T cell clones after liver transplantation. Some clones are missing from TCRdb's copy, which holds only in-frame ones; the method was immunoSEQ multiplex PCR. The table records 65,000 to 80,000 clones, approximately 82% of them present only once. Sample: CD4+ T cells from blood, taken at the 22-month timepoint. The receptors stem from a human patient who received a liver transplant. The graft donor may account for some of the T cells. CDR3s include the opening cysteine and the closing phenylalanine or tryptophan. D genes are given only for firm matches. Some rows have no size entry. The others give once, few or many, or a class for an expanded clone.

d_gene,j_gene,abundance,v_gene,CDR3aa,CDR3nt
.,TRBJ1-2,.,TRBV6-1,CASSIRGGIRYTF,TGTGCCAGCAGTATCAGGGGCGGAATACGCTACACCTTC
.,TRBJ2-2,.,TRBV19,CASSITTNTGELFF,TGTGCCAGTAGTATTACTACGAACACCGGGGAGCTGTTTTTT
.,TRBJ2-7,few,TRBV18,CASSPRPYYEQYF,TGTGCCAGCTCACCACGTCCTTACTACGAGCAGTACTTC
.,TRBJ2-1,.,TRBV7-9,CASTDYNEQFF,TGTGCCAGCACCGATTACAATGAGCAGTTCTTC
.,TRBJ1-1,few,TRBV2,CASSGREGVRTEAFF,TGTGCCAGCAGTGGCAGGGAAGGGGTGAGGACTGAAGCTTTCTTT
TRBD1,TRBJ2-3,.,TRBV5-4,CAGDRGPSDTQYF,TGTGCAGGGGACAGGGGGCCATCAGATACGCAGTATTTT
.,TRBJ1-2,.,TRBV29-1,CSVGSRADYGYTF,TGCAGCGTTGGGTCCAGGGCAGACTATGGCTACACCTTC
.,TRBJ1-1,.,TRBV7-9,CASSRTWNTEAFF,TGTGCCAGCAGCCGGACATGGAACACTGAAGCTTTCTTT
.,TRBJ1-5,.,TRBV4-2,CASSRDGYSNQPQHF,TGTGCCAGCAGCCGAGACGGTTATAGCAATCAGCCCCAGCATTTT
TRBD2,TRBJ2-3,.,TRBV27,CASSLLGGAGETDTQYF,TGTGCCAGCAGTTTATTAGGTGGAGCGGGGGAGACAGATACGCAGTATTTT
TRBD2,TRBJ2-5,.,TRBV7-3,CASSARGAETQYF,TGTGCCAGCAGCGCGCGGGGGGCAGAGACCCAGTACTTC
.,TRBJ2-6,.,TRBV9,CASSVGGRARANVLTF,TGTGCCAGCAGCGTAGGAGGTCGGGCAAGAGCCAACGTCCTGACTTTC
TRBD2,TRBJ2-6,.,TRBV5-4,CASRLAGHGGGSGANVLTF,TGTGCCAGCAGGTTAGCGGGACACGGCGGGGGTTCTGGGGCCAACGTCCTGACTTTC
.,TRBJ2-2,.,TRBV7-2,CASSLLATGELFF,TGTGCCAGCAGCTTACTGGCCACCGGGGAGCTGTTTTTT
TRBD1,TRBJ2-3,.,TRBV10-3,CAISVGQASTDTQYF,TGTGCCATCAGTGTTGGACAGGCTAGCACAGATACGCAGTATTTT
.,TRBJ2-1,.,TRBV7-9,CASSLFDEQFF,TGTGCCAGCAGCTTATTCGATGAGCAGTTCTTC
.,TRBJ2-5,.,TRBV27,CASRRGRKYQETQYF,TGTGCCAGCAGACGGGGACGGAAGTACCAAGAGACCCAGTACTTC
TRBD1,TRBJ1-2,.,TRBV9,CASTGTGTNYGYTF,TGTGCCAGCACCGGGACAGGTACTAACTATGGCTACACCTTC
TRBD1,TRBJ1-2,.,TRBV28,CASSLSRTGGYGYTF,TGTGCCAGCAGTTTATCAAGGACAGGGGGCTATGGCTACACCTTC
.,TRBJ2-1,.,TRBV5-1,CASSKDTVYNEQFF,TGCGCCAGCAGCAAGGACACCGTCTACAATGAGCAGTTCTTC
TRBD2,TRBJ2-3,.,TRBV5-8,CASSHRLAGTDTQYF,TGTGCCAGCAGCCACCGACTAGCGGGCACAGATACGCAGTATTTT
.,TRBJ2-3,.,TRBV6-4,CASSDSGSDTQYF,TGTGCCAGCAGTGACTCAGGGTCAGATACGCAGTATTTT
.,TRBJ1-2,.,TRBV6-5,CASSENGGNYGYTF,TGTGCCAGCAGCGAAAATGGGGGGAACTATGGCTACACCTTC
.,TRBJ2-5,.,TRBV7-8,CASSSPRLNQETQYF,TGTGCCAGCAGCTCCCCCAGGTTGAATCAAGAGACCCAGTACTTC
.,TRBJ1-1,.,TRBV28,CASTLGLGVNSPEAFF,TGTGCCAGCACCCTAGGACTGGGGGTAAATTCCCCTGAAGCTTTCTTT
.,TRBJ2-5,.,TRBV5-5,CASSEIRGQGGRETQYF,TGTGCCAGCAGCGAAATAAGAGGACAGGGAGGGCGGGAGACCCAGTACTTC
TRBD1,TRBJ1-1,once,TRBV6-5,CASSYPGQGGEAFF,TGTGCCAGCAGTTACCCGGGACAGGGGGGTGAAGCTTTCTTT
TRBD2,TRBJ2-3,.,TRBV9,CASSVGGGRADTQYF,TGTGCCAGCAGCGTAGGGGGTGGGAGGGCAGATACGCAGTATTTT
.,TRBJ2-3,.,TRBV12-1,CASSFAGLASTDTQYF,TGTGCCAGCAGCTTTGCGGGGCTAGCCAGCACAGATACGCAGTATTTT
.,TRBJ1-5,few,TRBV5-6,CASSLSSGANNQPQHF,TGTGCCAGCAGCTTGTCTTCGGGGGCGAACAATCAGCCCCAGCATTTT
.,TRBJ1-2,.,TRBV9,CASSGAGGSVYGYTF,TGTGCCAGCAGCGGGGCTGGGGGGTCTGTCTATGGCTACACCTTC
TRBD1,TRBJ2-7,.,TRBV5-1,CASSFRDRGFYEQYF,TGCGCCAGCAGCTTCCGGGACAGGGGGTTCTACGAGCAGTACTTC
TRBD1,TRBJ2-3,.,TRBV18,CASSPGTGGADTQYF,TGTGCCAGCTCACCAGGGACAGGGGGAGCAGATACGCAGTATTTT
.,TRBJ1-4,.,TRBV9,CASSGREEKLFF,TGTGCCAGCAGCGGGAGGGAGGAAAAACTGTTTTTT
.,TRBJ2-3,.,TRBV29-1,CSVVPDTDTQYF,TGCAGCGTTGTACCTGACACAGATACGCAGTATTTT
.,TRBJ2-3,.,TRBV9,CASSVAETDTQYF,TGTGCCAGCAGCGTAGCTGAAACAGATACGCAGTATTTT
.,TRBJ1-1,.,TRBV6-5,CASRAGTLGTEAFF,TGTGCCAGCAGGGCAGGGACCCTAGGGACTGAAGCTTTCTTT
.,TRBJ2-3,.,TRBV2,CASSDERMGTDTQYF,TGTGCCAGCAGTGACGAGCGGATGGGGACAGATACGCAGTATTTT
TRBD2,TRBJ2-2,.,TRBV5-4,CASSHKGLADGELFF,TGTGCCAGCAGTCATAAGGGACTAGCGGACGGGGAGCTGTTTTTT
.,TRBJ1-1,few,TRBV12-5,CASGPDGLNTEAFF,TGTGCTAGTGGCCCGGACGGACTGAACACTGAAGCTTTCTTT
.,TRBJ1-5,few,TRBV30,CAWSATGDQPQHF,TGTGCCTGGAGTGCAACAGGAGATCAGCCCCAGCATTTT
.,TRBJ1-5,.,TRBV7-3,CASSLKRDQPQHF,TGTGCCAGCAGCTTAAAACGGGATCAGCCCCAGCATTTT
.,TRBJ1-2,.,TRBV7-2,CASSLAGYTF,TGTGCCAGCAGCTTGGCGGGCTACACCTTC
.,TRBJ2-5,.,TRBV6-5,CASSSGRETQYF,TGTGCCAGCAGTTCCGGCCGAGAGACCCAGTACTTC
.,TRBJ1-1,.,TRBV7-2,CASTQGSWTEAFF,TGTGCCAGCACCCAGGGAAGTTGGACTGAAGCTTTCTTT
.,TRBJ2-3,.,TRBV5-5,CASSSGLPDTQYF,TGTGCCAGCAGCTCGGGCCTGCCAGATACGCAGTATTTT
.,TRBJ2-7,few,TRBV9,CATTYEQYF,TGTGCCACCACATACGAGCAGTACTTC
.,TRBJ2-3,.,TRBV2,CASSLGPSPDTQYF,TGTGCCAGCAGTTTGGGGCCTTCCCCAGATACGCAGTATTTT
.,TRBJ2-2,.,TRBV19,CASSIENTGELFF,TGTGCCAGTAGTATAGAGAACACCGGGGAGCTGTTTTTT
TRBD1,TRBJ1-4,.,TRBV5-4,CASSLGQGATNEKLFF,TGTGCCAGCAGCTTGGGACAGGGGGCAACTAATGAAAAACTGTTTTTT
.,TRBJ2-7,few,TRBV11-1,CASSEDVREQYF,TGTGCCAGCAGCGAAGATGTCCGGGAGCAGTACTTC
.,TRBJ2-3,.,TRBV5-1,CASSRGVVGTDTQYF,TGCGCCAGCAGCAGAGGTGTGGTTGGCACAGATACGCAGTATTTT
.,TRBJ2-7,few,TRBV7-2,CASSRPKAGSHEQYF,TGTGCCAGCAGCCGGCCTAAGGCAGGGAGCCACGAGCAGTACTTC
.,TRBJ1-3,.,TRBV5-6,CASIQSWTGNTIYF,TGTGCCAGCATCCAGAGTTGGACCGGAAACACCATATATTTT